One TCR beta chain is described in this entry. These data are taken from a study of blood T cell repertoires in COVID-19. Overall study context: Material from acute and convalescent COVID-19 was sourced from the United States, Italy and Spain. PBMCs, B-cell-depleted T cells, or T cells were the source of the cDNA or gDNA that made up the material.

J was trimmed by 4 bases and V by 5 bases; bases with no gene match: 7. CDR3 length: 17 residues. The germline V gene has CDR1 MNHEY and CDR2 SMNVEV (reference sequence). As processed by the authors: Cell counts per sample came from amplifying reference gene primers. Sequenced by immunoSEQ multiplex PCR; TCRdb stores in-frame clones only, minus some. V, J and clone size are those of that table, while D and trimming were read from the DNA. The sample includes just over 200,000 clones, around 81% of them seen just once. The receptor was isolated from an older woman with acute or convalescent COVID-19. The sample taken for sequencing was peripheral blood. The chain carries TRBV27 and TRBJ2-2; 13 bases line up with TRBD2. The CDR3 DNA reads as TGTGCCAGCAGTCCGACTAGCGGGAGGCTCATCACCGGGGAGCTGTTTTTT. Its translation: CASSPTSGRLITGELFF.